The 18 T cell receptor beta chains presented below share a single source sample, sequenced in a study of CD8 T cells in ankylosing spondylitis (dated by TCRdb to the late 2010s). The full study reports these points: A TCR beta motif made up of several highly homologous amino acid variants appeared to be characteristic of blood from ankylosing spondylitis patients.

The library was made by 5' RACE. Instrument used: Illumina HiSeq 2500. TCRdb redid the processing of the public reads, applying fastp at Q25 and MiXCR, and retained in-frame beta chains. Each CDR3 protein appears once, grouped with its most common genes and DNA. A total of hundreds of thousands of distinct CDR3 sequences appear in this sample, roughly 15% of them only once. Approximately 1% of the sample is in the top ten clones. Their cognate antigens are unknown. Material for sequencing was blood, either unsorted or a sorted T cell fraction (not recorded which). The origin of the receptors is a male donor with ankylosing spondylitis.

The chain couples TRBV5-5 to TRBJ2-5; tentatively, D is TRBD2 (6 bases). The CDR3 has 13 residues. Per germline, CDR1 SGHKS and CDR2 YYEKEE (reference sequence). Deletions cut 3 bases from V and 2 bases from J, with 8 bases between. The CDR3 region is CASSSRGQETQYF. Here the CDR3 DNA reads TGTGCCAGCAGCTCCCGGGGGCAAGAGACCCAGTACTTC.

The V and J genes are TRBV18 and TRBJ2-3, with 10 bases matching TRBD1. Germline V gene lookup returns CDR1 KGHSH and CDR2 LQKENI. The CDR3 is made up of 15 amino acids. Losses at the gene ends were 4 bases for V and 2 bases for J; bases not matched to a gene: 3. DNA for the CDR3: TGTGCCAGCTCACGGACAGGGGGTTTCACAGATACGCAGTATTTT. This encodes CASSRTGGFTDTQYF.

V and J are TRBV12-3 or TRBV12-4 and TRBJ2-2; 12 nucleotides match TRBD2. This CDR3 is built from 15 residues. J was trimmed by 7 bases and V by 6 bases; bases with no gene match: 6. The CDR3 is CASSRLAGVIGELFF. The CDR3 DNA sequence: TGTGCCAGCAGCAGACTAGCGGGAGTAATCGGGGAGCTGTTTTTT.

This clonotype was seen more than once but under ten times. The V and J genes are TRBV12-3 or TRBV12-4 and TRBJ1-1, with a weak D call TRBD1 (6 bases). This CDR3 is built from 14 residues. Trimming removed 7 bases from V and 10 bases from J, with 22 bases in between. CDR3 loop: CASMGLGGGQGAFF. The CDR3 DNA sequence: TGTGCCAGCATGGGTCTCGGCGGGGGGCAAGGAGCTTTCTTT.

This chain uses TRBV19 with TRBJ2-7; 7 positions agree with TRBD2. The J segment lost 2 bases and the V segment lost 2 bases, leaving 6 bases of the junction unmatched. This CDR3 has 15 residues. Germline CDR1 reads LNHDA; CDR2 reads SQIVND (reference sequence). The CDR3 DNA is TGTGCCAGTAGTATATATGCTAGCGGTACCTACGAGCAGTACTTC. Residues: CASSIYASGTYEQYF.

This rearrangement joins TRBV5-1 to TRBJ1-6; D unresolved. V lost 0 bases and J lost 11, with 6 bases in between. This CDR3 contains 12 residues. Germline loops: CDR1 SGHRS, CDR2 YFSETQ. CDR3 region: CASSLGEPPLHF. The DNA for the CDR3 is TGCGCCAGCAGCTTGGGGGAGCCACCCCTCCACTTT.

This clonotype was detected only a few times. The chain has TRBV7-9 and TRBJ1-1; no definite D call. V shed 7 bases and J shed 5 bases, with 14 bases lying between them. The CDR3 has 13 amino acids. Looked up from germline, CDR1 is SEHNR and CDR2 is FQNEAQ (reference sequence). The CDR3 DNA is TGTGCCAGCAAGATAGGCGGGGTTACTGAAGCTTTCTTT. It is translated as CASKIGGVTEAFF.

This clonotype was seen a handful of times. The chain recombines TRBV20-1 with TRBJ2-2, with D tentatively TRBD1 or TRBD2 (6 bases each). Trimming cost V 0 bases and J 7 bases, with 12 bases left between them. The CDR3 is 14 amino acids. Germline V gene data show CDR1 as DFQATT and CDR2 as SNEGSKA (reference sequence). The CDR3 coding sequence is TGCAGTGCTAGAGAAGGGGGGCGAGGCGGGGAGCTGTTTTTT. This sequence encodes CSAREGGRGGELFF.

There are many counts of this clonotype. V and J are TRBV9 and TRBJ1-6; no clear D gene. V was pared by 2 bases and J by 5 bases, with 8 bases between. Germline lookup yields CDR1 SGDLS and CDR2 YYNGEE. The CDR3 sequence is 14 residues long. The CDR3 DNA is TGTGCCAGCAGCGTTGAGGTGGATAATTCACCCCTCCACTTT. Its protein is CASSVEVDNSPLHF.

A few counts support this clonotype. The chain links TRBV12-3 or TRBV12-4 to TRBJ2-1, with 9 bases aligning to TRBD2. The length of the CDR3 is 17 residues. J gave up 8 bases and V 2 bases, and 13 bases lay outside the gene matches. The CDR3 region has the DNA TGTGCCAGCAGTTTAATCGCTAGCGGGAATCCTGGCCATGAGCAGTTCTTC. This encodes CASSLIASGNPGHEQFF.

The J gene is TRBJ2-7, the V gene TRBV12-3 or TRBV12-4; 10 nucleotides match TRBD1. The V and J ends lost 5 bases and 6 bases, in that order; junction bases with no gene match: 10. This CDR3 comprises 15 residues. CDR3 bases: TGTGCCAGCAGTCTCAGGACAGGGGGTAGTTTCGAGCAGTACTTC. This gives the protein CASSLRTGGSFEQYF.

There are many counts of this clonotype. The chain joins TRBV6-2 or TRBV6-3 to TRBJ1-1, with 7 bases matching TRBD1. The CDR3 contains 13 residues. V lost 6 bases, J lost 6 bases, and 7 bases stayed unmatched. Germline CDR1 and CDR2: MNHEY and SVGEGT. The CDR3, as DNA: TGTGCCAGCAGCCGACAGGGTGGGGCTGAAGCTTTCTTT. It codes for CASSRQGGAEAFF.

This chain's CDR3 is CSATKGTGGNTEAFF. In DNA form, the CDR3 reads TGCAGTGCAACAAAAGGGACAGGGGGGAACACTGAAGCTTTCTTT. V and J are TRBV20-1 and TRBJ1-1; 11 bases fit TRBD1. Germline CDR1 and CDR2: DFQATT and SNEGSKA (reference sequence). This CDR3 is 15 amino acids long. V trimming: 6 bases; J trimming: 1 base; junction bases outside the gene matches: 7.

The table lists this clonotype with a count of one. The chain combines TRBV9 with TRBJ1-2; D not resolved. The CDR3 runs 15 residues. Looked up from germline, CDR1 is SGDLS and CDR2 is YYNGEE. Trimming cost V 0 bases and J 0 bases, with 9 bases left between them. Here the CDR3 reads CASSVGASANYGYTF. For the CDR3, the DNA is TGTGCCAGCAGCGTAGGGGCCAGCGCTAACTATGGCTACACCTTC.

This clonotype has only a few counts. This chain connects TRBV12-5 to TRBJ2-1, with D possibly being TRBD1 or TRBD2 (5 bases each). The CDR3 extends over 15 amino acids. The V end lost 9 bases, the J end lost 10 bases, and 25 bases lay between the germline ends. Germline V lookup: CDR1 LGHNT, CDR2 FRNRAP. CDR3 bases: TGTGCTAGCGATCCAACGCCGGGACCCCCGTTAGAGCAGTTCTTC. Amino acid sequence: CASDPTPGPPLEQFF.

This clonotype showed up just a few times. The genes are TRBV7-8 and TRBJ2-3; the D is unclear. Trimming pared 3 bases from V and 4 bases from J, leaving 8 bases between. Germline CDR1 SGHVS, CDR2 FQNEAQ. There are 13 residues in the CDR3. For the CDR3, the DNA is TGTGCCAGCAGCTTTCCGGACCCAGATACGCAGTATTTT. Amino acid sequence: CASSFPDPDTQYF. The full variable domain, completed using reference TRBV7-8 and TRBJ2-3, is GAGVSQSPRYKVAKRGQDVALRCDPISGHVSLFWYQQALGQGPEFLTYFQNEAQLDKSGLPSDRFFAERPEGSVSTLKIQRTQQEDSAVYLCASSFPDPDTQYFGPGTRLTVL.

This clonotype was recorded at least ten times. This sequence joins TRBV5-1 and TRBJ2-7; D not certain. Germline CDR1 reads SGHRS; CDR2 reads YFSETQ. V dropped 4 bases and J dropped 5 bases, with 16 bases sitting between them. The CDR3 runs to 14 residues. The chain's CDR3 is CASSHGEARHEQYF. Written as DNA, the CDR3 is TGCGCCAGCAGCCATGGGGAAGCTCGCCACGAGCAGTACTTC.

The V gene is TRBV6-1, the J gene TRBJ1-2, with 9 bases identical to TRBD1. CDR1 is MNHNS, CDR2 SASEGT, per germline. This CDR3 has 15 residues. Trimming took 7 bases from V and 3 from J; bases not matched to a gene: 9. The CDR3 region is CASTRTGAGYYGYTF. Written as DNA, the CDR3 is TGTGCCAGCACCCGGACAGGGGCTGGGTACTATGGCTACACCTTC.